Listed below are T cell receptor beta chains from one sample, sequenced in a study of shared clonotypes between healthy human individuals. Clones were sequenced by immunoSEQ multiplex PCR, and TCRdb holds only the in-frame ones, with some missing. The sample includes around 1.9 million clones, 85% to 95% of them seen just once. Sequences were obtained from naive CD8+ T cells from PBMCs. The receptors here all came from a man younger than 30 in good health. Some clones in this sample may be carry-over from other donors' samples. Both conserved end residues are part of each CDR3. A D gene is named only where the DNA matches it firmly. Size is omitted from some rows. Given values are once, few, many or a class for expanded clones.

TRBV7-9	NA	TRBJ1-3	once	CASSFVNSLSGNTIYF	TGTGCCAGCAGCTTCGTCAACAGCCTCTCTGGAAACACCATATATTTT
TRBV5-4	NA	TRBJ1-5	NA	CASSLGAGSNQPQHF	TGTGCCAGCAGCTTGGGAGCCGGCAGCAATCAGCCCCAGCATTTT
TRBV4-1	TRBD1	TRBJ1-2	NA	CASSQDLGTGASGYTF	TGCGCCAGCAGCCAAGATCTAGGGACAGGGGCTAGTGGCTACACCTTC
TRBV2	NA	TRBJ2-7	NA	CASSENREYEQYF	TGTGCCAGCAGTGAAAACAGGGAATACGAGCAGTACTTC
TRBV9	TRBD1	TRBJ2-2	NA	CASSGGQGSAGELFF	TGTGCCAGCTCCGGGGGACAGGGGTCGGCCGGGGAGCTGTTTTTT
TRBV19	TRBD1	TRBJ1-5	once	CASKAQGGNQPQHF	TGTGCCAGTAAGGCCCAGGGGGGCAATCAGCCCCAGCATTTT
TRBV4-1	NA	TRBJ2-7	NA	CASSQVKENYEQYF	TGCGCCAGCAGCCAAGTTAAAGAGAACTACGAGCAGTACTTC
TRBV5-1	TRBD1	TRBJ2-7	NA	CASSLARGQDYEQYF	TGCGCCAGCAGCTTGGCCAGGGGACAGGATTACGAGCAGTACTTC
TRBV28	NA	TRBJ2-1	NA	CASSLLQDYNEQFF	TGTGCCAGCAGTTTATTACAGGATTACAATGAGCAGTTCTTC
TRBV28	TRBD1	TRBJ1-5	once	CASSLVQGGLGSNQPQHF	TGTGCCAGCAGTTTAGTCCAGGGGGGCCTGGGGAGCAATCAGCCCCAGCATTTT
TRBV5-5	NA	TRBJ1-2	NA	CASSSGGRDLYDTF	TGTGCCAGCAGCTCCGGCGGCAGGGACCTTTATGACACCTTC
TRBV28	NA	TRBJ2-3	NA	CASSLFGKWADTQYF	TGTGCCAGCAGTTTATTCGGTAAATGGGCAGATACGCAGTATTTT
TRBV27	NA	TRBJ2-7	NA	CASSESQGPIIYEQYF	TGTGCCAGCAGCGAGAGCCAGGGACCAATAATCTACGAGCAGTACTTC
TRBV7-3	NA	TRBJ2-1	NA	CASSLEDLAGEQFF	TGTGCCAGCAGCTTAGAGGATCTGGCCGGGGAGCAGTTCTTC
TRBV4-2	NA	TRBJ2-2	few	CASSHGGELFF	TGTGCCAGCAGCCACGGCGGGGAGCTGTTTTTT
TRBV19	TRBD1	TRBJ1-5	NA	CASSVRDRGQPQHF	TGTGCCAGTAGTGTCCGGGACAGAGGACAGCCCCAGCATTTT
TRBV6-5	NA	TRBJ1-1	NA	CASSRYRALNTEAFF	TGTGCCAGCAGTCGCTACAGGGCACTGAACACTGAAGCTTTCTTT
TRBV5-4	NA	TRBJ2-4	NA	CASSFRGSGPKNIQYF	TGTGCCAGCAGCTTCCGGGGGTCGGGGCCCAAAAACATTCAGTACTTC
TRBV7-8	TRBD2	TRBJ2-1	NA	CASSLLGLDYNEQFF	TGTGCCAGCAGCTTATTGGGACTAGATTACAATGAGCAGTTCTTC
TRBV21-1	NA	TRBJ1-1	NA	CASSQRTGTDPGTEAFF	TGTGCCAGCAGCCAAAGAACCGGGACCGACCCCGGGACTGAAGCTTTCTTT
TRBV10-3	NA	TRBJ2-3	NA	CAISGDGGKGDTQYF	TGTGCCATCAGTGGAGACGGCGGGAAGGGGGATACGCAGTATTTT
TRBV27	NA	TRBJ1-5	once	CASSLGSGNQPQHF	TGTGCCAGCAGTTTAGGGTCTGGCAATCAGCCCCAGCATTTT
TRBV19	NA	TRBJ1-2	NA	CASFGGHSQPYGYTF	TGTGCCAGTTTTGGGGGCCACTCTCAACCTTATGGCTACACCTTC
TRBV4-1	TRBD1	TRBJ2-7	NA	CASSHLPGQGPSYEQYF	TGCGCCAGCAGCCACCTTCCGGGACAGGGGCCATCCTACGAGCAGTACTTC
TRBV5-1	NA	TRBJ2-7	NA	CASSLDSLGYEQYF	TGCGCCAGCAGCTTGGACAGCCTCGGCTACGAGCAGTACTTC
TRBV27	NA	TRBJ2-7	NA	CASSLHGFTYEQYF	TGTGCCAGCAGTTTGCACGGGTTTACCTACGAGCAGTACTTC
TRBV12-5	NA	TRBJ2-3	NA	CASGLARPTGRTPDTQYF	TGTGCTAGTGGTTTGGCCCGTCCCACGGGGAGGACCCCAGATACGCAGTATTTT
TRBV19	NA	TRBJ1-1	NA	CASVAGDTEAFF	TGTGCCAGTGTAGCGGGAGACACTGAAGCTTTCTTT
TRBV28	TRBD1	TRBJ2-2	NA	CALSGTGGGQLDTGELFF	TGTGCCTTAAGCGGGACAGGGGGCGGGCAGCTGGACACCGGGGAGCTGTTTTTT
TRBV27	NA	TRBJ2-7	NA	CASSFVSSGIYEQYF	TGTGCCAGCAGTTTTGTTAGTAGCGGAATCTACGAGCAGTACTTC
TRBV11-2	NA	TRBJ2-7	NA	CASSSRAGKVNEQYF	TGTGCCAGCAGCTCAAGGGCAGGGAAAGTTAACGAGCAGTACTTC
TRBV2	NA	TRBJ2-5	NA	CASSTMYQETQYF	TGTGCCAGCAGTACTATGTACCAAGAGACCCAGTACTTC
TRBV4-3	NA	TRBJ2-1	NA	CASSQDTDLTTGNEQFF	TGCGCCAGCAGCCAAGATACCGACCTCACTACAGGGAATGAGCAGTTCTTC
TRBV27	TRBD2	TRBJ2-3	NA	CASSSIKASGSTDTQYF	TGTGCCAGCAGTTCCATAAAGGCTAGCGGAAGCACAGATACGCAGTATTTT
TRBV10-1	NA	TRBJ1-2	once	CASSEDSFYGYTF	TGCGCCAGCAGTGAGGACAGCTTCTATGGCTACACCTTC
TRBV29-1	TRBD2	TRBJ2-1	NA	CSVEGLAGDNEQFF	TGCAGCGTTGAGGGACTAGCGGGAGACAATGAGCAGTTCTTC
TRBV9	TRBD1	TRBJ2-7	NA	CASSATTGGSEQYF	TGTGCCAGCAGCGCAACGACAGGGGGGAGCGAGCAGTACTTC
TRBV28	TRBD2	TRBJ2-3	NA	CASRGAGELFHTQYF	TGTGCCAGCAGGGGAGCGGGAGAGCTTTTTCATACGCAGTATTTT
TRBV7-9	NA	TRBJ2-3	NA	CASSNRQSTDTQYF	TGTGCCAGCAGCAACCGCCAAAGCACAGATACGCAGTATTTT
TRBV10-1	NA	TRBJ2-7	NA	CASSGPGTFSSYEQYF	TGCGCCAGCAGTGGCCCCGGGACATTCAGCTCCTACGAGCAGTACTTC
TRBV27	NA	TRBJ1-1	NA	CASSLSGEVSGNTEAFF	TGTGCCAGCAGTTTATCGGGCGAGGTTTCGGGAAACACTGAAGCTTTCTTT
TRBV7-3	NA	TRBJ2-2	NA	CASSPNGTVGVSVGELFF	TGTGCCAGCAGCCCAAACGGGACGGTGGGGGTTTCGGTCGGGGAGCTGTTTTTT
TRBV30	NA	TRBJ1-5	NA	CAWSLQEHSNQPQHF	TGTGCCTGGAGCCTACAGGAACATAGCAATCAGCCCCAGCATTTT
TRBV7-6	NA	TRBJ1-2	NA	CASSRVGAYGYTF	TGTGCCAGCAGCCGGGTAGGGGCCTATGGCTACACCTTC
TRBV7-7	NA	TRBJ2-7	once	CASSLDPGYEQYF	TGTGCCAGCAGCTTAGACCCTGGCTACGAGCAGTACTTC
TRBV13	NA	TRBJ2-1	NA	CASSGRRPAENQRSYNEQFF	TGTGCCAGCAGCGGGAGAAGGCCGGCTGAGAATCAACGCTCCTACAATGAGCAGTTCTTC
TRBV6-5	NA	TRBJ1-6	NA	CASSIRDLNSPLHF	TGTGCCAGCAGCATCAGGGATCTTAATTCACCCCTCCACTTT
TRBV9	NA	TRBJ2-1	NA	CASSELASNEQFF	TGTGCCAGCAGCGAATTGGCCAGCAATGAGCAGTTCTTC
TRBV2	NA	TRBJ2-7	NA	CASSPTYEQYF	TGTGCCAGCAGTCCGACCTACGAGCAGTACTTC
TRBV6-5	NA	TRBJ2-3	NA	CASQEDRMITDTQYF	TGTGCCAGCCAGGAGGACAGAATGATCACAGATACGCAGTATTTT
TRBV5-1	TRBD2	TRBJ2-1	once	CASNLGRSSGPTNNEQFF	TGCGCCAGCAACTTGGGGAGATCTAGCGGACCTACTAACAATGAGCAGTTCTTC
TRBV15	NA	TRBJ1-1	NA	CATSRDGWGPPAEAFF	TGTGCCACCAGCAGAGATGGGTGGGGACCTCCAGCTGAAGCTTTCTTT
TRBV5-6	NA	TRBJ1-1	NA	CASSFGRANTEAFF	TGTGCCAGCAGCTTTGGCAGGGCGAACACTGAAGCTTTCTTT
TRBV19	TRBD1	TRBJ2-7	NA	CASGHRGPAYEQYF	TGTGCCAGCGGTCACAGGGGGCCAGCCTACGAGCAGTACTTC